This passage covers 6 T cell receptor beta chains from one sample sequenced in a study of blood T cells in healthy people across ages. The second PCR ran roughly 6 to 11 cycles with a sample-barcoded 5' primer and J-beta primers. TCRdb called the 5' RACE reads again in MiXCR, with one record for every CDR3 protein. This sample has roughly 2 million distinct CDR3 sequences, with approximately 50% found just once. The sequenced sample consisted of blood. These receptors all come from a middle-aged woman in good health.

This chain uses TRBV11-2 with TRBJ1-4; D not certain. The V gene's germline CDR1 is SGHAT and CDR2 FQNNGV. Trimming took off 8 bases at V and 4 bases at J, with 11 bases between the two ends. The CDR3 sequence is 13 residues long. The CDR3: CASGREYNEKLFF. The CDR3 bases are TGTGCCAGCGGGAGGGAATATAATGAAAAACTGTTTTTT.

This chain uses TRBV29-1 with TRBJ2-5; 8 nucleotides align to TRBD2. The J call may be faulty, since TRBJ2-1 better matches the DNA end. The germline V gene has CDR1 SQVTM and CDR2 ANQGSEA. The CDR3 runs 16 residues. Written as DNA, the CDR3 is TGCAGCGTTATTTCTCCCGGGGGGGCGGGACAAGAGACCCAGTTCTTC. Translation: CSVISPGGAGQETQFF.

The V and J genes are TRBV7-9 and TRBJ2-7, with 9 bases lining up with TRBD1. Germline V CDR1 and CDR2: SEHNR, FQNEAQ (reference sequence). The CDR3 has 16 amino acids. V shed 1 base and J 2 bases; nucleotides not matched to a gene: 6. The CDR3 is CASSLEGGQGAYEQYF. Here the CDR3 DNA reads TGTGCCAGCAGCTTAGAGGGGGGACAGGGAGCCTACGAGCAGTACTTC.

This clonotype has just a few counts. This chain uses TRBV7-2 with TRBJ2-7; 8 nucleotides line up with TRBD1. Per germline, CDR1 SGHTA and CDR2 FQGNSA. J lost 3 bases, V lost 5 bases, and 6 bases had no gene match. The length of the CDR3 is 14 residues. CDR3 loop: CASSRAGGFYEQYF. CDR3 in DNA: TGTGCCAGCAGCCGAGCAGGGGGCTTCTACGAGCAGTACTTC.

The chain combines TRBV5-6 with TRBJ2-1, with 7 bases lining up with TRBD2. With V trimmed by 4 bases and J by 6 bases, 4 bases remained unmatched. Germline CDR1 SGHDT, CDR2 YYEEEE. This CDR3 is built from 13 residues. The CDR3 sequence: CASSGRLANEQFF. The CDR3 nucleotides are TGTGCCAGCAGCGGAAGACTAGCCAATGAGCAGTTCTTC. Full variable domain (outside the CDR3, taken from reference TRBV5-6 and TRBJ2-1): DAGVTQSPTHLIKTRGQQVTLRCSPKSGHDTVSWYQQALGQGPQFIFQYYEEEERQRGNFPDRFSGHQFPNYSSELNVNALLLGDSALYLCASSGRLANEQFFGPGTRLTVL.

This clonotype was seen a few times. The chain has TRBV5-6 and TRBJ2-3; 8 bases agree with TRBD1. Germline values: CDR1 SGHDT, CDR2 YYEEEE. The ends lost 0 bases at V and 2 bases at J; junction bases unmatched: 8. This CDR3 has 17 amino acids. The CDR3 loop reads CASSLGILQGVTDTQYF. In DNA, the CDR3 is TGTGCCAGCAGCTTGGGCATTTTACAGGGGGTCACAGATACGCAGTATTTT.